This T cell receptor (beta chain) emerged from a study of CD8 T cells in ankylosing spondylitis. Germline V gene data show CDR1 as ENHRY and CDR2 as SYGVKD. Trimming removed 10 bases from V and 8 bases from J; junction bases left unmatched: 11. CDR3 length: 13 amino acids. By quantitative 5'-RACE with molecular barcodes, the TCR beta libraries were made. Using its own MiXCR run on the 5' RACE reads, TCRdb lists one record per CDR3 protein. The data contain hundreds of thousands of distinct CDR3 sequences, approximately 20% of them singletons. This clonotype was detected only a few times. As yet, its antigen is unknown. Study results and caveats: Reportedly, disease-linked clones are significantly enriched in ankylosing spondylitis patients' matched synovial fluid. A motif in TCR beta, a set of seven to nine highly homologous variants, appeared characteristic of ankylosing spondylitis blood. CD8+ by phenotype, disease-linked clones were relatively rare in peripheral blood.

The clonotype comes from a male donor with ankylosing spondylitis or in good health (not recorded which). This chain uses TRBV10-3 with TRBJ2-1; 7 bases map to TRBD1. Input material: blood, either unsorted or a sorted T cell fraction (not recorded which). The DNA of the CDR3 is TGTGCCACCGGACAGGCCCGGGGCGATGAGCAGTTCTTC. Its protein product is CATGQARGDEQFF.